This T cell receptor beta chain was captured in a study of blood T cell repertoires in COVID-19. Study overall: Acute and convalescent COVID-19 specimens originated in the United States, Italy and Spain. T cells, B-cell-depleted T cells, or PBMCs supplied cDNA or gDNA.

Original processing notes: The authors estimated nucleated cell counts from reference gene primer amplification. Sequencing was performed with immunoSEQ multiplex PCR; in TCRdb, only in-frame clones are kept and a portion is missing. The V and J calls and the clone size are those of that table, but D and trimming were determined from the DNA. The sample lists about 50,000 clones; 85% to 90% were seen once. V was shortened by 0 bases and J by 5 bases, with 14 bases between the two germline ends. Germline CDR1 and CDR2: MNHNY and SVGAGI (reference sequence). CDR3 length equals 15 residues. Seattle enrolled patients during active infection and tracked them longitudinally.

The sample was peripheral blood. The chain recombines TRBV6-6 with TRBJ2-7; tentative D call: TRBD1 (6 bases). The clonotype comes from a woman aged 80 or older with COVID-19, enrolled during active disease. DNA for the CDR3: TGTGCCAGCAGTTACTCGAGAGGGGGTAGCGACGAGCAGTACTTC. It encodes CASSYSRGGSDEQYF.